The 11 T cell receptor beta chains given below trace back to one sample, sequenced in a study of T cell therapy after organ transplantation. The repertoire was sequenced with immunoSEQ multiplex PCR; TCRdb's copy has only in-frame clones and lacks some. The sample lists about 4,800 clones; approximately 64% were seen once. Their specific antigens are unknown. Time point denoted: 4-8 weeks after completion of therapy. The specimen was CD8+ T cells from blood, collected after autologous CMV-specific T cell therapy. The receptor set was obtained from a human patient who had received a solid organ transplant and had CMV disease. Some T cells could come from the graft donor.

The CDR3 region is CASSQDHARPTYNEQFF. As DNA, the CDR3 is TGCGCCAGCAGCCAAGATCATGCGAGGCCGACTTACAATGAGCAGTTCTTC. V is TRBV4-3 and J is TRBJ2-1, with D uncertain. The germline V gene has CDR1 LGHNA and CDR2 YSLEER. Trimming shortened V by 0 bases and J by 4 bases, and 16 bases separated the two germline ends. The CDR3 runs 17 residues.

CDR3 in amino acids: CASRNQGQQLYSNQPQHF. CDR3 DNA sequence: TGTGCCAGTAGGAACCAGGGACAGCAACTTTATAGCAATCAGCCCCAGCATTTT. V and J are TRBV19 and TRBJ1-5; 7 positions agree with TRBD1. With V trimmed by 6 bases and J by 0 bases, 14 bases remained unmatched. The V gene's germline CDR1 is LNHDA and CDR2 SQIVND (reference sequence). The CDR3 is made up of 18 amino acids.

The chain carries TRBV7-2 and TRBJ1-5, with unresolved D. V was pared by 5 bases and J by 1 base, with 9 bases between. The germline V gene has CDR1 SGHTA and CDR2 FQGNSA. The CDR3 loop spans 14 amino acids. The CDR3 is CASSDQRSNQPQHF. For the CDR3, the DNA is TGTGCCAGCAGCGACCAAAGGAGCAATCAGCCCCAGCATTTT.

The chain has TRBV10-1 and TRBJ2-7, with D tentatively TRBD1 (6 bases). The CDR3 sequence is 13 residues long. The V gene's germline CDR1 is WNHNN and CDR2 SYGVQD (reference sequence). The V end lost 2 bases, the J end lost 3 bases, and 8 bases lay between the germline ends. The CDR3 loop reads CASSEGGSYEQYF. As DNA, the CDR3 is TGCGCCAGCAGTGAGGGGGGCAGCTACGAGCAGTACTTC.

The gene calls are TRBV19 and TRBJ2-1, with D possibly TRBD1 on 6 matching bases. This CDR3 is built from 16 residues. V shed 5 bases and J shed 5 bases, with 19 bases lying between them. Germline V gene sequence: CDR1 LNHDA, CDR2 SQIVND (reference sequence). For the CDR3, the DNA is TGTGCCAGTAGTGCCGCTAGTCTGGGGGCCGACAATGAGCAGTTCTTC. This codes for CASSAASLGADNEQFF.

V usage is TRBV5-1 and J usage is TRBJ2-2; 10 bases fit TRBD2. The V and J ends lost 4 bases and 1 base, in that order; junction bases with no gene match: 10. CDR1 is SGHRS and CDR2 is YFSETQ in the germline V gene. There are 18 residues in the CDR3. CDR3 sequence: CASSPSLLAGVNTGELFF. The DNA of the CDR3 is TGCGCCAGCAGCCCATCCCTCCTAGCGGGGGTGAACACCGGGGAGCTGTTTTTT.

By share of the sample, this clone is medium-sized (0.01 to 0.1%). The chain links TRBV27 to TRBJ2-2; D is tentatively TRBD1 or TRBD2 (6 bases each). Germline CDR1 and CDR2: MNHEY and SMNVEV (reference sequence). This CDR3 region has 15 residues. The V and J ends lost 7 bases and 10 bases respectively, with 22 bases between them. The CDR3 bases are TGTGCCAGCAATGTGATGGGGGGCGTTATGGAGGAGCTGTTTTTT. Translated: CASNVMGGVMEELFF.

In this sample, this clone turned up a few times. The CDR3 nucleotides read TGTGCCAGCAGTTACTCGAATGTGGGGCTTTACTATGGCTACACCTTC. It codes for CASSYSNVGLYYGYTF. J is TRBJ1-2 and V is TRBV6-5; TRBD1 is a possible D gene (5 bases). Trimming pared 0 bases from V and 3 bases from J, leaving 14 bases between. CDR3 length equals 16 residues. In germline, CDR1 is MNHEY, CDR2 SVGAGI.

Concerning this clone itself: A read error may account for a junction end that differs from germline. The chain uses TRBV7-2 and TRBJ1-2, with 7 bases identical to TRBD1. This CDR3 comprises 16 residues. The germline CDR1 and CDR2 sequences are SGHTA and FQGNSA. The CDR3 DNA reads as TGCGCCAGCAGGCCGGATCAGACAGGGTCAAACTATGGCTACACCTTC. This sequence encodes CASRPDQTGSNYGYTF.

This clone is medium-sized (0.01 to 0.1%). This sequence joins TRBV28 and TRBJ2-7; D is possibly TRBD2 (5 bases). Germline values: CDR1 MDHEN, CDR2 SYDVKM. The CDR3 is 14 amino acids. V gave up 3 bases and J gave up 5 bases, with 14 bases separating them. CDR3 amino acids: CASSFPRVIHEQYF. The CDR3 DNA is TGTGCCAGCAGTTTCCCGCGGGTGATCCACGAGCAGTACTTC.

The DNA of the CDR3 is TGCGCCAGCGGACTAGCGGGAGTCACAGATACGCAGTATTTT. Translated: CASGLAGVTDTQYF. This sequence joins TRBV23-1 and TRBJ2-3, with 13 bases fitting TRBD2. TRBV23-1 is an open reading frame, and its role is uncertain. The length of the CDR3 is 14 residues. V trimming: 8 bases; J trimming: 2 bases; junction bases outside the gene matches: 1.